This T cell receptor beta chain was sequenced in a study of CD8+CD57+ T cells in acquired aplastic anemia. At the level of the study: Recorded DNA amounts for sorted CD4+ and CD8+ cells had an average of 3.2 ug.

Template material for TCR beta VDJ and CDR3 profiling consisted of genomic DNA. TCRdb passed the reads through MiXCR, listing each CDR3 protein once. The sample holds 200,000 to 300,000 distinct CDR3 sequences, approximately 45% seen once. With regard to this clonotype: The antigen is unknown.

General study points: The CD8+ Simpson's diversity of patients and controls was not significantly different.

Those patients picked for sequencing had displayed CD8+CD57+ cell expansion on flow cytometry. This receptor was identified in a human donor with aplastic anemia. The sequenced material came from sorted CD4+, CD8+, or CD8+CD57+ T cells (not recorded which) from PBMCs.

In nucleotides, the CDR3 is TGTGCCAGCAATAGCGGGGGGCTAAACACCGGGGAGCTGTTTTTT. The encoded protein is CASNSGGLNTGELFF. J is TRBJ2-2 and V is TRBV7-9, with 10 bases aligning to TRBD2. CDR1 and CDR2 from the germline V gene are SEHNR and FQNEAQ (reference sequence). This CDR3 contains 15 residues. The V and J ends lost 7 bases and 2 bases, in that order; junction bases with no gene match: 4.